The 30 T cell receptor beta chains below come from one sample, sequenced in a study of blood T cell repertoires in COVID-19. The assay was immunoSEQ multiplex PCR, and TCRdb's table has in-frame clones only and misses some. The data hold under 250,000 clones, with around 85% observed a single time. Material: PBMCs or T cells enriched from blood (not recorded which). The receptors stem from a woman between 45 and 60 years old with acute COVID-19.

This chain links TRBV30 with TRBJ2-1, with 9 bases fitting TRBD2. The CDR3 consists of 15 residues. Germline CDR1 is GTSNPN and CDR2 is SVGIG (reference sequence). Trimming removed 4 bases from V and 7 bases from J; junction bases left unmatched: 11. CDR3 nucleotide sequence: TGTGCCTGGAACGATGGCGGGGGGGCGGGAAATGAGCAGTTCTTC. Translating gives CAWNDGGGAGNEQFF. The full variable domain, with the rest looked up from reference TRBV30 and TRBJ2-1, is SQTIHQWPATLVQPVGSPLSLECTVEGTSNPNLYWYRQAAGRGLQLLFYSVGIGQISSEVPQNLSASRPQDRQFILSSKKLLLSDSGFYLCAWNDGGGAGNEQFFGPGTRLTVL.

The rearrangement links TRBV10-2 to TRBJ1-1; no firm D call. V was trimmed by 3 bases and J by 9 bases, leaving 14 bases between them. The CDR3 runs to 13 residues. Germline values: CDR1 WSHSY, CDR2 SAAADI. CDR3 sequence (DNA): TGCGCCAGCAGTGACGAACGGGTGATCAAAGCTTTCTTT. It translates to CASSDERVIKAFF.

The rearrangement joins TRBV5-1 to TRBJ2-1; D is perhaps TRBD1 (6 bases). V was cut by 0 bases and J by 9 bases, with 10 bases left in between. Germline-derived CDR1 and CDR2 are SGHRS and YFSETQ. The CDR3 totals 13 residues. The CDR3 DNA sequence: TGCGCCAGCAGCTTGGACAGGGACGGTGAGCAGTTCTTC. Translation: CASSLDRDGEQFF.

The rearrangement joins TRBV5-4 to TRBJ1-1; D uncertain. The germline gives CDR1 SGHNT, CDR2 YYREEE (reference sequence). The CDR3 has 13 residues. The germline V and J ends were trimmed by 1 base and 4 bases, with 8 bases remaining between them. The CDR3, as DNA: TGTGCCAGCAGCTTGACGAGGAGCACTGAAGCTTTCTTT. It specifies CASSLTRSTEAFF.

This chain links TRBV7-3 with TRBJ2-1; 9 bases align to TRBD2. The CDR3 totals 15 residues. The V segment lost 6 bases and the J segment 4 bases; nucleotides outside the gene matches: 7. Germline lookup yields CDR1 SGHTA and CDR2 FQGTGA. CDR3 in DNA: TGTGCCAGCAGGCCGAGCGGGGGGCCTTACAATGAGCAGTTCTTC. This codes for CASRPSGGPYNEQFF. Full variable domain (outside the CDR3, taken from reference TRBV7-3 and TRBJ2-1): GAGVSQTPSNKVTEKGKYVELRCDPISGHTALYWYRQSLGQGPEFLIYFQGTGAADDSGLPNDRFFAVRPEGSVSTLKIQRTERGDSAVYLCASRPSGGPYNEQFFGPGTRLTVL.

CDR3 residues: CASIRSTNEKLFF. CDR3 DNA: TGTGCCAGCATCAGGTCAACTAATGAAAAACTGTTTTTT. The gene calls are TRBV2 and TRBJ1-4; D uncertain. This CDR3 has 13 residues. The V end was cut by 7 bases, the J end by 0 bases, with 6 bases between. Germline values: CDR1 SNHLY, CDR2 FYNNEI.

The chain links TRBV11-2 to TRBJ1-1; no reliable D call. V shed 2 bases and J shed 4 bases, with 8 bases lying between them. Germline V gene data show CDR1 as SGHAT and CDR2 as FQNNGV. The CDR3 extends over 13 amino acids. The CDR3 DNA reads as TGTGCCAGCAGCTTAAGCGAGGGCACTGAAGCTTTCTTT. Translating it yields CASSLSEGTEAFF.

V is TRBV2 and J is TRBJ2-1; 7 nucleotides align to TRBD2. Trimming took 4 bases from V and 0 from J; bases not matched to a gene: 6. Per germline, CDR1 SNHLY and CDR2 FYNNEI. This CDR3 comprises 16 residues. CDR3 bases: TGTGCCAGCAGTGGGGGACTACCAAGCTCCTACAATGAGCAGTTCTTC. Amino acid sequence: CASSGGLPSSYNEQFF.

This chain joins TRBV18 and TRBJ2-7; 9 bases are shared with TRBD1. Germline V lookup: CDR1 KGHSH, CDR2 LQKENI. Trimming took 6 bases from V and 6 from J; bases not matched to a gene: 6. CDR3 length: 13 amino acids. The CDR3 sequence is CASSRDRVSEQYF. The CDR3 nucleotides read TGTGCCAGCTCCCGGGACAGGGTCTCCGAGCAGTACTTC. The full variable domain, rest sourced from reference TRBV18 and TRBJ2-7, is NAGVMQNPRHLVRRRGQEARLRCSPMKGHSHVYWYRQLPEEGLKFMVYLQKENIIDESGMPKERFSAEFPKEGPSILRIQQVVRGDSAAYFCASSRDRVSEQYFGPGTRLTVT.

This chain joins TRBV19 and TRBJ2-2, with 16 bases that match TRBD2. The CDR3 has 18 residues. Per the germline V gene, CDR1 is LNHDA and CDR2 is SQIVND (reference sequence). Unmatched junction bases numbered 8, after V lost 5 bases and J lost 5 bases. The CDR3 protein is CASSFSGLAGGHTGELFF. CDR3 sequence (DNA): TGTGCCAGTAGTTTCTCGGGACTAGCGGGGGGGCATACCGGGGAGCTGTTTTTT.

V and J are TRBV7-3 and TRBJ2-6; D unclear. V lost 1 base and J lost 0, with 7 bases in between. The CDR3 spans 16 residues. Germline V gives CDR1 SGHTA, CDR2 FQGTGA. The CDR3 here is CASSLNPVSGANVLTF. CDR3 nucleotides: TGTGCCAGCAGCTTAAATCCTGTCTCTGGGGCCAACGTCCTGACTTTC.

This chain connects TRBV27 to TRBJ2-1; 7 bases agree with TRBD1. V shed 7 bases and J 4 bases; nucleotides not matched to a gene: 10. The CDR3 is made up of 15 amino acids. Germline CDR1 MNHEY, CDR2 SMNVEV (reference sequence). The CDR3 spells CASIRGGAPYNEQFF. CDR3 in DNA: TGTGCCAGCATCCGAGGGGGCGCCCCTTACAATGAGCAGTTCTTC.

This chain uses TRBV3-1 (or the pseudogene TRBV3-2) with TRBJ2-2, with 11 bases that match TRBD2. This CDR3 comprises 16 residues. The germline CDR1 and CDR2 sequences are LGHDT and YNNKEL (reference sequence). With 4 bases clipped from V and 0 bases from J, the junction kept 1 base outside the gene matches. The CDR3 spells CASSLGLAANTGELFF. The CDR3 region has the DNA TGTGCCAGCAGCCTGGGACTAGCGGCGAACACCGGGGAGCTGTTTTTT.

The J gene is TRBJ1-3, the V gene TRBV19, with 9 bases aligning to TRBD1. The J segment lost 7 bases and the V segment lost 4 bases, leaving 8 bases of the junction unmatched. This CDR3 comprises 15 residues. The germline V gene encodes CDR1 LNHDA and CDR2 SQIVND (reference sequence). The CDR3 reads CASSTGTGMKNTIYF. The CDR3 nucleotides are TGTGCCAGTAGTACCGGGACAGGGATGAAGAACACCATATATTTT.

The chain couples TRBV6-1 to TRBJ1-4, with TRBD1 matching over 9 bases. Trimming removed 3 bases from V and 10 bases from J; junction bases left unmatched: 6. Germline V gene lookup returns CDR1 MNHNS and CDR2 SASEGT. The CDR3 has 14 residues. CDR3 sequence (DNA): TGTGCCAGCAGTGACGGGACAGGGAAAGGAAAACTGTTTTTT. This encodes CASSDGTGKGKLFF.

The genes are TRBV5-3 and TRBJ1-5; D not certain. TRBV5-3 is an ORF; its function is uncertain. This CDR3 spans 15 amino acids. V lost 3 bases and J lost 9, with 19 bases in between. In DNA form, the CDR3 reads TGTGCCAGAAGCTGCCTAATGCGACACAAACGGCCCCAGCATTTT. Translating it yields CARSCLMRHKRPQHF.

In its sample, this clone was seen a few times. The CDR3 DNA sequence: TGTGCCAGCAGCTTTGGGAGGTACTACGAGCAGTACTTC. It encodes CASSFGRYYEQYF. This rearrangement joins TRBV11-3 to TRBJ2-7; tentative D call: TRBD2 (6 bases). Trimming left V 3 bases short and J 3 bases short, with 9 bases between. The CDR3 spans 13 residues. CDR1 and CDR2 (germline): SGHNT, YENEEA.

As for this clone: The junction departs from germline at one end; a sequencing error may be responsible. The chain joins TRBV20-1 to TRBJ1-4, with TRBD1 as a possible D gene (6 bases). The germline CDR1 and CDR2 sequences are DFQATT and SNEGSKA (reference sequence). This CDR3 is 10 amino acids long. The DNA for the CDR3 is TGCAGTGCTCGGCCGGGACACGGGGTTTTT. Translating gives CSARPGHGVF.

For the CDR3, the DNA is TGTGCCTGGAACCCGGGACAGAACCATGGCTACACCTTC. This translates into CAWNPGQNHGYTF. The chain has TRBV30 and TRBJ1-2; 7 nucleotides line up with TRBD1. CDR3 length: 13 residues. Trimming took 4 bases from V and 6 from J; bases not matched to a gene: 8. The germline V gene has CDR1 GTSNPN and CDR2 SVGIG (reference sequence).

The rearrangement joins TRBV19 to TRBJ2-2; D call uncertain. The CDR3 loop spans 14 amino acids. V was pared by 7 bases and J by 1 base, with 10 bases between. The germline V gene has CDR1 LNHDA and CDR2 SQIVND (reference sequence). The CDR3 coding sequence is TGTGCCAGTAACCCAGCGATGAACACCGGGGAGCTGTTTTTT. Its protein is CASNPAMNTGELFF.

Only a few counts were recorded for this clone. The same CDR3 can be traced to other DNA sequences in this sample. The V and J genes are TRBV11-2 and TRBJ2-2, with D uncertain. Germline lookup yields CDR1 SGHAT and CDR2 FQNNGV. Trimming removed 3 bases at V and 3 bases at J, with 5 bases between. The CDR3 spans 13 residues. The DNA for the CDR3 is TGTGCCAGCAGCTTGACTGACACCGGGGAGCTGTTTTTT. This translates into CASSLTDTGELFF.

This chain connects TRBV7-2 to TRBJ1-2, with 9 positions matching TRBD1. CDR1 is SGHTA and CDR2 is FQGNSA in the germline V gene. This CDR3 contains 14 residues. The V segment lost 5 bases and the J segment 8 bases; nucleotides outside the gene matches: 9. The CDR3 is CASSGQGPLGGYTF. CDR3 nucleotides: TGTGCCAGCAGCGGACAGGGGCCCCTTGGCGGCTACACCTTC. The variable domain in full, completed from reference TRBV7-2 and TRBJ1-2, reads GAGVSQSPSNKVTEKGKDVELRCDPISGHTALYWYRQSLGQGLEFLIYFQGNSAPDKSGLPSDRFSAERTGGSVSTLTIQRTQQEDSAVYLCASSGQGPLGGYTFGSGTRLTVV.

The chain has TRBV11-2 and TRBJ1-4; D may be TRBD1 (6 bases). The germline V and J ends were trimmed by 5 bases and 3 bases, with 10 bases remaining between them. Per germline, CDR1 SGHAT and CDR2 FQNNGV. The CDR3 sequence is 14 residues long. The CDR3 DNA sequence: TGTGCCAGCAGCCGGACAGCTTCTAATGAAAAACTGTTTTTT. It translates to CASSRTASNEKLFF. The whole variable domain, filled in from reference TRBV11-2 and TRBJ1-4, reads EAGVAQSPRYKIIEKRQSVAFWCNPISGHATLYWYQQILGQGPKLLIQFQNNGVVDDSQLPKDRFSAERLKGVDSTLKIQPAKLEDSAVYLCASSRTASNEKLFFGSGTQLSVL.

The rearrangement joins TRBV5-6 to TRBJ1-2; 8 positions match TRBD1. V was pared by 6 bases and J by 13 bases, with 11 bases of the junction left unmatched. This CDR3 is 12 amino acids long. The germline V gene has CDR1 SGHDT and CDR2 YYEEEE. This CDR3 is CASTPGQAPGTF. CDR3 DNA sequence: TGTGCCAGCACCCCGGGACAGGCCCCAGGCACCTTC.

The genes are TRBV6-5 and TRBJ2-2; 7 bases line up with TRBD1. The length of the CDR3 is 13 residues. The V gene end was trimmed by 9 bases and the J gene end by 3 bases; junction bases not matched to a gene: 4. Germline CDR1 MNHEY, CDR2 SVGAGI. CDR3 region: CASRQGYTGELFF. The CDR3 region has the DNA TGTGCCAGTAGACAGGGCTACACCGGGGAGCTGTTTTTT.

CDR3 region: CASSYSRTGGTEAFF. CDR3 sequence (DNA): TGTGCCAGCAGTTACTCTCGGACAGGGGGAACTGAAGCTTTCTTT. The gene calls are TRBV6-2 or TRBV6-3 and TRBJ1-1; 10 nucleotides align to TRBD1. V was clipped by 0 bases and J by 5 bases; unmatched bases: 3. The CDR3 has 15 residues. CDR1 is MNHEY, CDR2 SVGEGT, per germline.

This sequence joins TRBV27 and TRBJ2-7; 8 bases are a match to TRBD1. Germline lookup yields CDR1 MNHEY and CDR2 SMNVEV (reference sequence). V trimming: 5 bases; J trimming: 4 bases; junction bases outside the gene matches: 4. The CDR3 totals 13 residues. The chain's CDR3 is CASSPTGGYEQYF. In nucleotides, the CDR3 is TGTGCCAGCAGTCCCACAGGGGGGTACGAGCAGTACTTC.

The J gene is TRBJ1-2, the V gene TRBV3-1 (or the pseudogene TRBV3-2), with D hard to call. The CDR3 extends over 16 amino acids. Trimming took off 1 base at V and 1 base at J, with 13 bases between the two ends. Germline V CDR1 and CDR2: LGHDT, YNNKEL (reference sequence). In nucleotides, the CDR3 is TGTGCCAGCAGCCAAGGCCGGCAGGCCCTTAACTATGGCTACACCTTC. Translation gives CASSQGRQALNYGYTF.

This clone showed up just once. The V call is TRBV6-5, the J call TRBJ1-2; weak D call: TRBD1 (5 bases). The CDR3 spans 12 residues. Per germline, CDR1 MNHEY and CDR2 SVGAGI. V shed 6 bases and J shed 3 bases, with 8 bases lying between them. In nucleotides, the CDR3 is TGTGCCAGCAGCCCGGGGGACTATGGCTACACCTTC. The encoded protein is CASSPGDYGYTF.

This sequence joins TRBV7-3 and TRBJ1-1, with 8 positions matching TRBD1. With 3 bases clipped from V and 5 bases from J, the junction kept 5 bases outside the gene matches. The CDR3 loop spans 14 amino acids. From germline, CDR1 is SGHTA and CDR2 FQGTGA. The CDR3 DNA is TGTGCCAGCAGCTTTGATACAGGGGGTACTGAAGCTTTCTTT. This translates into CASSFDTGGTEAFF.